The TCR beta chain described here comes from a study of cytomegalovirus exposure and HLA in healthy donors (dated by TCRdb to about 2017). Study-level background: According to an earlier analysis of several hundred of the donors, 200 million or so T cells yielded 90 million to 130 million unique TCR beta sequences and approximately 300 Gb of sequence data. About 320 gigabases of sequencing data and 70 million to 85 million unique TCR sequences were included in an early release covering about 600 HLA-typed donors. Of the roughly 390 genotyped donors, around 81% fell in the genetic ancestry cluster associated with self-reported Caucasian donors. The study aimed to test whether signatures of past pathogen exposure could be identified by cataloging public T cell receptors. Using immunosequencing, the study profiled T cell repertoires from fewer than 700 subjects and related those repertoires to cytomegalovirus serostatus. Along with the roughly 670-subject first cohort, a separate validation cohort of over a hundred different subjects was used. To predict cytomegalovirus infection status, the study brought together high-throughput TCR immunosequencing, statistical association of individual TCRs with disease status, and machine learning. In a later analysis, previously published TCR beta repertoires from 500 to 750 donors were re-analyzed and high-resolution HLA genotyping was added so that TCR occurrence patterns could be studied. In the later analysis, no new phenotypic data were used to find candidate immune exposures; instead, reliance was placed on TCR beta sequences and their occurrence across donors. An earlier analysis of roughly 580 of the donors used high-throughput TCR beta sequencing to judge whether each TCR beta V gene segment behaved as functional or pseudogenic. Donor age, sex, ethnicity and CMV serostatus were compiled together with the repertoire data. A later genetic analysis used genome-wide SNP genotypes for about 65% of the 666 donors, treating that subset as a discovery cohort. All discovery cohort repertoires had been generated on a single sequencing platform. Both class I and class II loci were covered by HLA typing, at four-digit resolution. Typing coverage differed by locus: A, B, C, DRB1 and DQB1 were typed in about 620-630 donors, DQA1 in about 510, DPA1 in around 610, and DPB1 in 450 to 480. Because of strong linkage in the cohort, roughly five DR-DQ haplotypes were treated as single units for association and clustering. Among 300 to 450 genotyped donors of the cohort, an average of approximately 240,000 unique TCR beta nucleotide sequences were sequenced per donor, roughly 20% of them non-productive.

Study-wide findings and limitations: An earlier analysis of 587 of the donors showed that most TCR beta V segments appeared in productive rearrangements either about 90% or about 30% of the time, which broadly matched IMGT annotations. Three of the identified cytomegalovirus-associated TCR beta chains were confirmed in vitro to be specific for cytomegalovirus antigens. A later analysis found that HLA-associated TCR beta chains were more clonally expanded and had lower generation probabilities than equally common non-associated chains. At a false discovery rate of 0.05, a later analysis linked approximately 18,000 TCR beta sequences to specific HLA alleles. Assigning TCR associations to individual alleles was difficult when HLA alleles, especially DR and DQ, strongly co-occurred. Immune exposure information for the cohort was limited to CMV serostatus. In a later analysis, the rate of TCR association differed among HLA loci, with DRB1 alleles having the most associated TCRs and HLA-C alleles having the fewest. The classifier was reported to diagnose cytomegalovirus status with high specificity and sensitivity in both the original cohort and the validation cohort. The authors suggested that the approach could potentially be generalized to other disease states and immunological phenotypes. In a later analysis, several top co-occurrence clusters were reported to appear linked to parvovirus B19, influenza, CMV and Epstein-Barr virus. A further reported finding was that TCR beta sequences accurately predicted the HLA-A and HLA-B alleles for most subjects in the first cohort. Compared with the roughly 700-donor mean, donors in an Asian-associated ancestry cluster had fewer N-insertions in productive TCRs, according to a later genetic analysis. In this cohort, only TCR beta chains were sequenced, and detectable features were limited by the absence of alpha or paired-chain data. Presence/absence analyses assumed roughly uniform sequencing depth across donors, an assumption that may not hold. Because some donors lacked HLA typing at each locus, the association tests relied only on the typed subset. Most TCR sequences were observed very rarely across donors, whereas some public TCRs were present in many individuals. Correlated functional status among segregating V segments might reflect linkage disequilibrium, but an unknown experimental factor could not be ruled out. The sequencing pipeline was judged likely to have produced a cluster of highly shared sequence variants as a technical artifact. Because counts were too low, 15 to 20 rarely observed V segments, including chromosome 9 orphons, were excluded from the earlier analysis of 587 of the donors. V-gene and J-gene trimming of TCR beta chains was associated with a missense DCLRE1C variant in a later genetic analysis, and the association was replicated in an independent cohort. The study gave a list of 150 to 200 TCR beta chains associated with cytomegalovirus. A later analysis found that most CMV-associated TCR beta chains appeared HLA-restricted, with HLA associations seemingly driven largely by CMV exposure.

The library was prepared using the immunoSEQ multiplex PCR assay. For the multiplex PCR, a mixture combining 60 forward primers for TCR Vbeta segments and 13 reverse primers for TCR Jbeta segments was used. The CDR3 region of rearranged TCR beta genes was amplified from genomic DNA with a multiplex PCR assay. The Illumina HiSeq System was used to sequence the amplified TCR beta libraries as 87-base-pair reads. Per the authors' processing: A later analysis tallied 75 million to 85 million unique TCR beta chains across the 666 repertoires, and about 10 million of those chains were shared by two or more donors. A nearest-neighbor algorithm error-corrected the raw reads and collapsed the reads into unique sequences, merging closely related sequences to remove PCR and sequencing errors. Alignment of CDR3 sequences to IMGT reference sequences was used to assign V, D and J gene segments. Each retained sequence needed at least a six-nucleotide match to both a V gene segment and a J gene segment. Rearrangements were classified as productive when the CDR3 lacked stop codons and remained in frame with V and J, and all other rearrangements were classified as non-productive. CDR3 was defined by IMGT convention, running from the second conserved V-encoded cysteine to the conserved J-encoded phenylalanine. The earlier analysis of 587 of the donors excluded sequences that lacked an unambiguous match to a single V gene segment. In an earlier analysis of approximately 500 of the donors, a V segment was called functional when productive rearrangements were above 56.7%, and segregating when the standard deviation between donors exceeded 5%. To diagnose cytomegalovirus status from the catalog of TCR beta chain sequences, a statistical classification framework was built. A later analysis assigned V and J genes by comparing TCR nucleotide sequences with IMGT/GENE-DB human TR gene sequences. Using the TCRdist pipeline, a later analysis assigned CDR3 sequences along with most-parsimonious VDJ recombination scenarios. In a later analysis, each TCR beta chain was defined by its CDR3 amino acid sequence together with its V-gene family, and reads without a unique V-gene family were excluded. To address suspected cross-contamination and a sequencing artifact, a later analysis removed approximately 600 highly shared, low-generation-probability nucleotide sequences. In a later analysis, a clonal expansion index for each public chain was calculated from normalized within-repertoire ranks of inferred template counts. In a later analysis, generation probabilities were computed using a VDJ recombination model fitted to out-of-frame rearrangements, and the results were checked against IGoR. In a later analysis, TCR-TCR, TCR-HLA and TCR-CMV co-occurrence was scored with hypergeometric tests, and a repertoire-size bias correction was applied to TCR pairs. False discovery rates were estimated in a later analysis by permuting HLA or CMV assignments 20 times. A later analysis grouped co-occurring TCRs with DBSCAN, adding TCRdist sequence similarity when clustering within HLA-allele-positive subsets. For co-occurrence clustering, repertoires with fewer than 30,000 or more than 120,000 public chains were excluded, along with 4 to 6 repertoires with anomalous nucleotide sharing. What TCRdb holds here is the immuneACCESS table cut down to in-frame rearrangements. Part of the clones is not present; checked against another copy, under half of the missing clones reflect an unresolved V gene, and the others are unexplained. The V and J calls and clone size come from that table; D and trimming were worked out from the DNA. Within this sample are 120,000 or so clones, with 65% to 90% of them counted one time only. The leading ten clones occupy less than 2.5% of the sample.

As concerns this clone: No cognate antigen has been identified for it. Within one base of it there is no much larger clone, and no base qualities were kept.

In total, over 600 healthy bone marrow donors made up the cohort. At the time of sampling, every cohort member was nominally healthy, though immune exposures that went unrecorded were likely present. The donor was CMV seronegative and belonged to the group of more than 300 seronegative cohort members. A peripheral blood sample was collected from each donor, and TCR beta sequencing was performed on peripheral blood mononuclear cells. Genomic DNA extraction from the blood cell samples was performed with the Qiagen DNeasy Blood Extraction Kit. This TCR was recovered from a man aged 25-40 years in good health and CMV-seronegative. Sequencing was performed on PBMCs.

The DNA sequence follows: TGCGCCAGCAGCCAAGGTAGCGGGTCGGGTCCAGAGACCCAGTACTTC. Translated, it reads CASSQGSGSGPETQYF. Recombination joined TRBV4-1 with TRBJ2-5; the central 7 bases match TRBD2. Via the germline V gene, CDR1 is MGHRA and CDR2 YSYEKL. Ends trimmed: V by 1 base, J by 4 bases; bases unmatched to a gene: 9. The CDR3 holds 16 amino acids from the cysteine to the phenylalanine. The entry retains the CDR3 DNA only, 48 bases that are in frame from base 1.